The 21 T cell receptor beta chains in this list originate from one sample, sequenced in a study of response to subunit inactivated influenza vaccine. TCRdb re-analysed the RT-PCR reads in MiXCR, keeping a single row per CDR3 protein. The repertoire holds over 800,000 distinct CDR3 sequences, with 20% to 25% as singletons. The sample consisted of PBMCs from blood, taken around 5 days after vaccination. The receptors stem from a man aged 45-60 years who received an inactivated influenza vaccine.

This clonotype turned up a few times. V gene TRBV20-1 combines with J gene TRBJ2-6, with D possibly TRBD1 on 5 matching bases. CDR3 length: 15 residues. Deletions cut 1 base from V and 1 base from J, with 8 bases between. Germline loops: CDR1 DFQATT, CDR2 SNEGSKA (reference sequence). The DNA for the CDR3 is TGCAGTGCTAGAGGCAGGGCGTCTGGGGCCAACGTCCTGACTTTC. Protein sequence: CSARGRASGANVLTF.

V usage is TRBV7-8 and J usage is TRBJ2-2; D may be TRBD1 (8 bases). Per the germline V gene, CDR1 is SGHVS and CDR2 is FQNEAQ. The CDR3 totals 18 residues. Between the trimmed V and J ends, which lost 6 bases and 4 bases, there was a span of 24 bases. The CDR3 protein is CASRSTVLTGEGTGELFF. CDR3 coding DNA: TGTGCCAGCAGGTCCACCGTCCTGACAGGGGAGGGCACCGGGGAGCTGTTTTTT.

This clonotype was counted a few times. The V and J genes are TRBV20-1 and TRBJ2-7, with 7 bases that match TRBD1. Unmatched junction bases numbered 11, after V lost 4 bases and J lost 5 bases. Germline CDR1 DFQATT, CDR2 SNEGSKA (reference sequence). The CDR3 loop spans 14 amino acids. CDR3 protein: CSATRQGVNHEQYF. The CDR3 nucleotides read TGCAGTGCTACTAGACAGGGTGTAAATCACGAGCAGTACTTC.

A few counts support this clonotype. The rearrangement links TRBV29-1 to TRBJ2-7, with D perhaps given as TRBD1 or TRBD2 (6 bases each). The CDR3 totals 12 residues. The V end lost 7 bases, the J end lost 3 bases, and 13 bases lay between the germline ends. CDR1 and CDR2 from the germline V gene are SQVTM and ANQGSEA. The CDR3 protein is CSGLGGGYEQYF. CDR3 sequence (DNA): TGCAGCGGACTAGGGGGAGGCTACGAGCAGTACTTC.

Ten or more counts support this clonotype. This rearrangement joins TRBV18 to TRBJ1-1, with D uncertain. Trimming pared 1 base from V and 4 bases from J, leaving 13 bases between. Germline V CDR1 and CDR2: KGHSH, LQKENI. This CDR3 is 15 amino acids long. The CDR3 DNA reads TGTGCCAGCTCACCACGTCAGGAGGTGGGCACTGAAGCTTTCTTT. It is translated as CASSPRQEVGTEAFF. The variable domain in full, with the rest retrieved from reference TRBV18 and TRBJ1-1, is NAGVMQNPRHLVRRRGQEARLRCSPMKGHSHVYWYRQLPEEGLKFMVYLQKENIIDESGMPKERFSAEFPKEGPSILRIQQVVRGDSAAYFCASSPRQEVGTEAFFGQGTRLTVV.

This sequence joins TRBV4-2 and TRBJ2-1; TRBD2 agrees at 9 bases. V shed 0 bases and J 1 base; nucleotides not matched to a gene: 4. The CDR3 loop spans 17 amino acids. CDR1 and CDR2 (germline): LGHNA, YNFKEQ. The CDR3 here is CASSQDLAGGSYNEQFF. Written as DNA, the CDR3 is TGTGCCAGCAGCCAAGATCTTGCGGGGGGGTCCTACAATGAGCAGTTCTTC.

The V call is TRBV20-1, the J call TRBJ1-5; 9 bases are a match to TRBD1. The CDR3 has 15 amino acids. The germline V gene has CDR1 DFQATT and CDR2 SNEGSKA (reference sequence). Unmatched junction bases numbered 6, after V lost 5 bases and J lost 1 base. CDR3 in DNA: TGCAGTGCTGCTACAGGGGGCGTGAGCAATCAGCCCCAGCATTTT. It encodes CSAATGGVSNQPQHF.

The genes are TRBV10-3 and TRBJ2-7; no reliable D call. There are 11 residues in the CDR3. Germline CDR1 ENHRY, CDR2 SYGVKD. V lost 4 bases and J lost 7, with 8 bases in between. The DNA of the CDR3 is TGTGCCATCAGTGCCCGGGCTGAGCAGTACTTC. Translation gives CAISARAEQYF.

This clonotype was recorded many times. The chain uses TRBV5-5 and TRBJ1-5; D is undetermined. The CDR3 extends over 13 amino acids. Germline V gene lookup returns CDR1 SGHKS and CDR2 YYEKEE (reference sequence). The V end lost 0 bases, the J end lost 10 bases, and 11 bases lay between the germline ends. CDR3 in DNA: TGTGCCAGCAGCTTGGAGCTGGGCCATCCCCAGCATTTT. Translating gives CASSLELGHPQHF.

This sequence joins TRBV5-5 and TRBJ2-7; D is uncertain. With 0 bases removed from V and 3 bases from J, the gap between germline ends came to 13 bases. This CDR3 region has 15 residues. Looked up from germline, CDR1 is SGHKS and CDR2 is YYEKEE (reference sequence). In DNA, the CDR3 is TGTGCCAGCAGCTTGGGGTCAGAAAATATCTACGAGCAGTACTTC. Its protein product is CASSLGSENIYEQYF.

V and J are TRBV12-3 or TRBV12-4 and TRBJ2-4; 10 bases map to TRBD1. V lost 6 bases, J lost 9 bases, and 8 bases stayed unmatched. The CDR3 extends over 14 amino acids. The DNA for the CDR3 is TGTGCCAGCAGCCAGACAGGGGGCGTAGGCATTCAGTACTTC. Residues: CASSQTGGVGIQYF.

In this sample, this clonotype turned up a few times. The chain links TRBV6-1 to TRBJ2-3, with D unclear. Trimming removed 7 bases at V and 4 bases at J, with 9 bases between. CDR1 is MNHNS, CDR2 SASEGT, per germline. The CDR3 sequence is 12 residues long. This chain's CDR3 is CASTQNADTQYF. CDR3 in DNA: TGTGCCAGCACCCAGAACGCAGATACGCAGTATTTT.

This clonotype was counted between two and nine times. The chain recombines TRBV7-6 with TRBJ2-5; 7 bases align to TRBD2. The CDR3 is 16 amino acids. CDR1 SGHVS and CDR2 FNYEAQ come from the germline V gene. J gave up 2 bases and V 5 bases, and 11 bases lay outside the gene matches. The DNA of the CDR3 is TGTGCCAGCAGCCTCATTCCCCAGGGAGGGCAAGAGACCCAGTACTTC. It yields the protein CASSLIPQGGQETQYF.

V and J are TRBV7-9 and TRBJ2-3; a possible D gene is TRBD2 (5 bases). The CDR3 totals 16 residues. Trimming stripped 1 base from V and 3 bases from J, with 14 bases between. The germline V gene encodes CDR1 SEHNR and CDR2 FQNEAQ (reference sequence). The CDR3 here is CASSLGGNWDTDTQYF. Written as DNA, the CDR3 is TGTGCCAGCAGCTTAGGAGGGAACTGGGATACAGATACGCAGTATTTT.

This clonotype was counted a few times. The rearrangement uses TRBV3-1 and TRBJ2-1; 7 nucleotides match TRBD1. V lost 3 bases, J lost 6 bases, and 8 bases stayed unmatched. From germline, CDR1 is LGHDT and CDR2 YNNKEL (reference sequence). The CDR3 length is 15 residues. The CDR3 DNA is TGTGCCAGCAGCCATTGGGACAGATCCCCCAATGAGCAGTTCTTC. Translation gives CASSHWDRSPNEQFF.

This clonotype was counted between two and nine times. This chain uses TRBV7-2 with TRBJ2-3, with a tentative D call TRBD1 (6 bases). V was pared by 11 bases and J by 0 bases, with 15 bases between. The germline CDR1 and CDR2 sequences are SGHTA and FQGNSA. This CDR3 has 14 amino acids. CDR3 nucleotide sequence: TGTGCCTCCCGGGCAGGGGTTAGCACAGATACGCAGTATTTT. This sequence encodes CASRAGVSTDTQYF.

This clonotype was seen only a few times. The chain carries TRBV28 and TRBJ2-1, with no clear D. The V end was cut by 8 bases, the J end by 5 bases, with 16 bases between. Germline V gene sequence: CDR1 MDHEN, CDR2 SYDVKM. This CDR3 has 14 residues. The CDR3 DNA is TGTGCCAGCGGCCCAAGGCTCCTGAACAATGAGCAGTTCTTC. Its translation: CASGPRLLNNEQFF.

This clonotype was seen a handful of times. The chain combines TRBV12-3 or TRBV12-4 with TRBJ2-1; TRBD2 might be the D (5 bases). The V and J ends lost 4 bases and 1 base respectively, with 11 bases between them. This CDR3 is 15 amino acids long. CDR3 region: CASSSPEGSYNEQFF. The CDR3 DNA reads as TGTGCCAGCAGTTCACCCGAGGGATCCTACAATGAGCAGTTCTTC.

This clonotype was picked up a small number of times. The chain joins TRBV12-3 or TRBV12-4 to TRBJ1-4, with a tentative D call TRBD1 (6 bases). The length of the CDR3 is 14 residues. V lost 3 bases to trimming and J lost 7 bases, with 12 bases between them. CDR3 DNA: TGTGCCAGCAGTTTGGGGGGGGCAGGTGAAAAACTGTTTTTT. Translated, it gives CASSLGGAGEKLFF.

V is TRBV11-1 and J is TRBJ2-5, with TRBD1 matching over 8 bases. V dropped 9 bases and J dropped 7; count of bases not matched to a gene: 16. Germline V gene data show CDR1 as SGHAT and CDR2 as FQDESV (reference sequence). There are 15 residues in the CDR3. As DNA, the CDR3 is TGTGCCAGTACCCCGGGACAGGCGCCCCTAGGGACCCAGTACTTC. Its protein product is CASTPGQAPLGTQYF. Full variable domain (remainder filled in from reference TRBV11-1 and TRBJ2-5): EAEVAQSPRYKITEKSQAVAFWCDPISGHATLYWYRQILGQGPELLVQFQDESVVDDSQLPKDRFSAERLKGVDSTLKIQPAELGDSAMYLCASTPGQAPLGTQYFGPGTRLLVL.

The CDR3 nucleotides are TGTGCCAGCAGTTACCCCCCACGGAGGGCAACTAATGAAAAACTGTTTTTT. Protein: CASSYPPRRATNEKLFF. The chain links TRBV6-9 to TRBJ1-4; D is unclear. CDR3 size: 17 residues. Deletions cut 3 bases from V and 0 bases from J, with 14 bases between. CDR1 is MNHGY, CDR2 SVAAGI, per germline.